The source of this TCR beta chain is a study of molecular identifiers for immune sequencing clone quantification. Across the study: In replicates, RNA taken from approximately 22,000 or 94,000 naive CD8 cells was divided five ways, and four portions underwent sequencing. Study-level findings and limits: In cases of identical TCR molecules sharing a barcode, highly expanded clone sizes could be underestimated.

Germline CDR1 is DFQATT and CDR2 is SNEGSKA (reference sequence). The ends were cut back, 5 bases at V and 11 bases at J, with 22 bases in the middle. CDR3 length: 14 residues. Preparation methods for the bulk TCR libraries were those previously described, with listed TCR primers. Via MiXCR, TCRdb re-called the PCR reads, giving one row per CDR3 protein. This sample has fewer than 350,000 distinct CDR3 sequences; 24% occur once, and the top ten carry 0.65% to 0.95%. Concerning this clonotype itself: Its target is unknown. A much bigger clone sits one base away, suggesting this may be a read error.

Libraries used 20,000 to 1,000,000 sorted naive CD8 T cells and 10%, 30% or 50% RNA input. The clonotype originates from a human donor in good health. Some libraries in this study had Jurkat cell RNA spiked in. The sequencing sample was made of naive CD8+ T cells from blood, with Jurkat cell RNA spiked in. Subset reported: FACS-sorted CD8+CD4-CCR7+CD45RA+ naive T cells. V and J are TRBV20-1 and TRBJ2-4; no clear D gene. The CDR3 coding sequence is TGCAGTGCTTTTCTAACGGGTCTCAGTAACGTTCAGTACTTC. This gives the protein CSAFLTGLSNVQYF.